This T cell receptor (beta chain) was captured by sequencing in a study of cytomegalovirus exposure and HLA in healthy donors. Study overall: Genotyping of 430 or so donors showed that roughly 83% belonged to the Caucasian-associated ancestry cluster. Study observations and caveats: Analysis performed later showed TCR beta chains linked to HLA being more clonally expanded than equally common others. In a later analysis, V- and J-gene trimming of beta chains associated with a DCLRE1C missense variant, replicated independently. Cytomegalovirus association was assigned to more than 150 TCR beta chains.

PCR involved 60 Vbeta and 13 Jbeta primers. TCRdb's copy holds only in-frame clones and misses some; the assay was immunoSEQ multiplex PCR. The repertoire holds hundreds of thousands of clones, roughly 79% seen once, with about 0.58% in the top ten. CDR1 and CDR2 (germline): LGHNA, YSLEER. V was clipped by 0 bases and J by 6 bases; unmatched bases: 9. The CDR3 runs to 16 residues. On this clone: The antigen remains undetermined.

Input material: PBMCs. The sequence was obtained from a woman aged 35 to 49 in good health and CMV-seronegative. The rearrangement uses TRBV4-3 and TRBJ1-2; TRBD1 matches 8 bases. CDR3 sequence: CASSQDRTGSYDGYTF. CDR3 DNA sequence: TGCGCCAGCAGCCAAGACAGGACAGGGTCTTATGATGGCTACACCTTC.